What follows are 2 T cell receptor beta chains derived from one specimen sequenced in a study of blood T cell repertoires in COVID-19. The table came from immunoSEQ multiplex PCR; TCRdb's copy has only in-frame clones and leaves some out. There are around 130,000 clones in the sample; roughly three quarters occur only once, and 7.9% lies in the top ten. Sequencing used peripheral blood. These receptor sequences come from a human donor in a cohort sampled during active COVID-19.

This chain joins TRBV2 and TRBJ2-7; the match to TRBD1 covers 8 bases. The CDR3 is 15 amino acids. The V gene's germline CDR1 is SNHLY and CDR2 FYNNEI. V lost 5 bases and J lost 4; bases outside the gene matches: 10. CDR3 protein: CASSFFRTGKYEQYF. For the CDR3, the DNA is TGTGCCAGCAGTTTCTTCCGGACAGGGAAGTACGAGCAGTACTTC. Full variable domain (remainder filled in from reference TRBV2 and TRBJ2-7): EPEVTQTPSHQVTQMGQEVILRCVPISNHLYFYWYRQILGQKVEFLVSFYNNEISEKSEIFDDQFSVERPDGSNFTLKIRSTKLEDSAMYFCASSFFRTGKYEQYFGPGTRLTVT.

V and J are TRBV5-8 and TRBJ2-7; 7 bases line up with TRBD2. J gave up 5 bases and V 5 bases, and 13 bases lay outside the gene matches. The CDR3 covers 15 residues. Germline loops: CDR1 SGHTS, CDR2 YDEGEE. CDR3 in amino acids: CASSRQSGGFDEQYF. CDR3 DNA: TGTGCCAGCAGTCGCCAGTCCGGGGGGTTCGACGAGCAGTACTTC.